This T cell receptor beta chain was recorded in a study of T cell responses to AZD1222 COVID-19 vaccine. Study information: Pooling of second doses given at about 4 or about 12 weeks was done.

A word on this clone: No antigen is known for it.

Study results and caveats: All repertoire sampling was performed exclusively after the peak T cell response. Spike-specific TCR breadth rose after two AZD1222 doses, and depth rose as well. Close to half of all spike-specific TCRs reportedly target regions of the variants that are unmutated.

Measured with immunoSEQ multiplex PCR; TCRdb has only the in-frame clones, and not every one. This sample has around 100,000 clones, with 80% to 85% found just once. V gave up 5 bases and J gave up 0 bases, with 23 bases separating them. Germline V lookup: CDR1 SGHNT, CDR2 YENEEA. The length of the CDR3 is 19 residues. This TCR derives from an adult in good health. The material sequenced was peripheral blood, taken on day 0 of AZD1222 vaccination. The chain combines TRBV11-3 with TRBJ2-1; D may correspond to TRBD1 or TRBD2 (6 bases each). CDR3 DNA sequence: TGTGCCAGCAGCCCACCAACGGTTAGGGGGGAAGCCTCCTACAATGAGCAGTTCTTC. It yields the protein CASSPPTVRGEASYNEQFF.